These 16 T cell receptor beta chains came from one sample sequenced in a study of blood T cell repertoires in COVID-19. Assay used: immunoSEQ multiplex PCR; TCRdb lists only in-frame clones, some missing. This table holds a few hundred thousand clones, about four fifths found once. Input material: PBMCs or T cells enriched from blood (not recorded which). Receptors were obtained from a woman between 40 and 50 years old who had recovered from COVID-19.

The rearrangement links TRBV28 to TRBJ1-5; 11 positions agree with TRBD1. The CDR3 loop spans 16 amino acids. Germline V gene sequence: CDR1 MDHEN, CDR2 SYDVKM. Germline trimming cut 4 bases from V and 4 bases from J; bases unmatched to any gene: 6. CDR3 loop: CASSYGTGGTNQPQHF. The CDR3 bases are TGTGCCAGCAGTTATGGGACAGGGGGAACTAATCAGCCCCAGCATTTT.

The rearrangement links TRBV20-1 to TRBJ2-3, with TRBD2 matching over 11 bases. Germline V gives CDR1 DFQATT, CDR2 SNEGSKA (reference sequence). The CDR3 sequence is 16 residues long. V lost 3 bases and J lost 3; bases outside the gene matches: 8. In nucleotides, the CDR3 is TGCAGTGCTAGTCTCGGACTAGCGGGTCCTACAGATACGCAGTATTTT. This encodes CSASLGLAGPTDTQYF.

This chain connects TRBV4-3 to TRBJ2-5; D is uncertain. V was shortened by 4 bases and J by 2 bases, with 14 bases between the two germline ends. The length of the CDR3 is 15 residues. Per the germline V gene, CDR1 is LGHNA and CDR2 is YSLEER. For the CDR3, the DNA is TGCGCCAGCAGCCTCTTTTTGGGCGAGCAAGAGACCCAGTACTTC. This sequence encodes CASSLFLGEQETQYF.

The chain is built from TRBV7-6 and TRBJ2-3; D possibly corresponds to TRBD2 (5 bases). Germline V gene data show CDR1 as SGHVS and CDR2 as FNYEAQ. The CDR3 is 16 amino acids. Trimming took off 4 bases at V and 2 bases at J, with 16 bases between the two ends. CDR3 bases: TGTGCCAGCAGCTCCCGGGATAGCCCTCCCACAGATACGCAGTATTTT. It codes for CASSSRDSPPTDTQYF.

The chain joins TRBV27 to TRBJ2-7, with TRBD2 identical over 8 bases. This CDR3 spans 15 amino acids. Germline CDR1 MNHEY, CDR2 SMNVEV (reference sequence). With V trimmed by 0 bases and J by 5 bases, 6 bases remained unmatched. As DNA, the CDR3 is TGTGCCAGCAGTTTATCTCGCGGGAGGCTCGACGAGCAGTACTTC. Residues: CASSLSRGRLDEQYF.

V and J are TRBV5-1 and TRBJ1-2, with D perhaps matching TRBD1 (5 bases). The germline gives CDR1 SGHRS, CDR2 YFSETQ. CDR3 length: 15 residues. The V and J ends lost 1 base and 1 base respectively, with 11 bases between them. The CDR3 sequence: CASSLWQGLNYGYTF. The CDR3 DNA is TGCGCCAGCAGCTTGTGGCAGGGACTTAACTATGGCTACACCTTC.

The genes are TRBV27 and TRBJ2-1; 7 nucleotides match TRBD1. Per the germline V gene, CDR1 is MNHEY and CDR2 is SMNVEV (reference sequence). This CDR3 contains 14 residues. Trimming took 5 bases from V and 6 from J; bases not matched to a gene: 7. As DNA, the CDR3 is TGTGCCAGCAGTCCAGGACAGGCTCGCAATGAGCAGTTCTTC. Encoded protein: CASSPGQARNEQFF.

CDR3 nucleotide sequence: TGTGCCAGCAGCACAGGGGGCTATACTGAAGCTTTCTTT. Translated: CASSTGGYTEAFF. The chain carries TRBV7-3 and TRBJ1-1; 9 bases fit TRBD1. The germline V gene has CDR1 SGHTA and CDR2 FQGTGA. Unmatched junction bases numbered 3, after V lost 5 bases and J lost 5 bases. The CDR3 has 13 amino acids.

This chain links TRBV4-3 with TRBJ1-4; D might be TRBD1 (6 bases). The CDR3 has 16 amino acids. The ends were cut back, 0 bases at V and 5 bases at J, with 13 bases in the middle. Germline V CDR1 and CDR2: LGHNA, YSLEER. CDR3 sequence reads: CASSQDLTGRNEKLFF. The CDR3 DNA reads as TGCGCCAGCAGCCAAGATCTTACAGGGCGAAATGAAAAACTGTTTTTT.

The chain couples TRBV27 to TRBJ2-7; 12 nucleotides agree with TRBD2. Germline trimming cut 3 bases from V and 5 bases from J; bases unmatched to any gene: 2. Germline V lookup: CDR1 MNHEY, CDR2 SMNVEV (reference sequence). The CDR3 runs 14 residues. The CDR3, as DNA: TGTGCCAGCAGTTTTCTAGCGGGAGGGAACGAGCAGTACTTC. Its protein product is CASSFLAGGNEQYF.

The V and J genes are TRBV7-3 and TRBJ2-1, with unresolved D. V lost 3 bases and J 1 base, leaving 10 bases between the germline ends. The germline V gene has CDR1 SGHTA and CDR2 FQGTGA. CDR3 size: 15 residues. This chain's CDR3 is CASSFQRASYNEQFF. The CDR3 DNA reads TGTGCCAGCAGCTTTCAGCGAGCTTCCTACAATGAGCAGTTCTTC.

The chain has TRBV27 and TRBJ1-1, with no clear D. The germline V and J ends were trimmed by 3 bases and 6 bases, with 14 bases remaining between them. The CDR3 covers 14 residues. Germline-derived CDR1 and CDR2 are MNHEY and SMNVEV (reference sequence). This CDR3 reads CASSFLRESAEAFF. The DNA for the CDR3 is TGTGCCAGCAGTTTTTTAAGGGAGAGCGCTGAAGCTTTCTTT.

The chain recombines TRBV27 with TRBJ2-3; a weak D match, TRBD2 (5 bases). Germline CDR1 is MNHEY and CDR2 is SMNVEV (reference sequence). V lost 6 bases and J 3 bases, leaving 16 bases between the germline ends. The CDR3 contains 15 residues. The CDR3 coding sequence is TGTGCCAGCAGCCCATCGGGGTCCATTACAGATACGCAGTATTTT. Protein product: CASSPSGSITDTQYF.

This clone has only a few counts. The chain is built from TRBV5-1 and TRBJ1-1; 7 bases are a match to TRBD1. V gave up 4 bases and J gave up 9 bases; unmatched junction bases: 9. The CDR3 totals 13 residues. Germline V gives CDR1 SGHRS, CDR2 YFSETQ. CDR3 nucleotides: TGCGCCAGCAGCATAGGGGACAGCAACCAAGCTTTCTTT. Protein: CASSIGDSNQAFF.

The rearrangement links TRBV19 to TRBJ1-1; 10 positions agree with TRBD1. The CDR3 sequence is 14 residues long. Germline lookup yields CDR1 LNHDA and CDR2 SQIVND (reference sequence). J gave up 5 bases and V 3 bases, and 3 bases lay outside the gene matches. The CDR3 region is CASSMTGGRTEAFF. The CDR3 nucleotides read TGTGCCAGTAGTATGACAGGGGGCCGGACTGAAGCTTTCTTT.

The chain carries TRBV28 and TRBJ2-6, with TRBD1 as a possible D gene (6 bases). The V end lost 5 bases, the J end lost 2 bases, and 13 bases lay between the germline ends. CDR1 and CDR2 (germline): MDHEN, SYDVKM. This CDR3 comprises 16 residues. CDR3 in DNA: TGTGCCAGCAGTGAGGACAGAGCCACTGGGGCCAACGTCCTGACTTTC. It translates to CASSEDRATGANVLTF.